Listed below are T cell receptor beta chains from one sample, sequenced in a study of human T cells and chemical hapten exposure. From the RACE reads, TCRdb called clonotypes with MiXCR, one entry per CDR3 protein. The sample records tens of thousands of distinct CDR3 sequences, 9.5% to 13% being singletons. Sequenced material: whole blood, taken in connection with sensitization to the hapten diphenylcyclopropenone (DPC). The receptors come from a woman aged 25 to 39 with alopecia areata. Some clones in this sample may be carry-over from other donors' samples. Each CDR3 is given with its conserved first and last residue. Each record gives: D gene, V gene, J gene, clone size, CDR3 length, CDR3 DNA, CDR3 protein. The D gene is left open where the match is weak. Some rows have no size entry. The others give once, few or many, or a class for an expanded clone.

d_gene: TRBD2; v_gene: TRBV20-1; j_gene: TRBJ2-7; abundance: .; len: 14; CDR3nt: TGCAGTGCTGAACTAGCGTCCTTATCCTACGAGCAGTACTTC; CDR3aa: CSAELASLSYEQYF
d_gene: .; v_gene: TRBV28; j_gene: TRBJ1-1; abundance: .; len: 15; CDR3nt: TGTGCCAGCACCCGACCTCAGGGAGGAGGCACTGAAGCTTTCTTT; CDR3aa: CASTRPQGGGTEAFF
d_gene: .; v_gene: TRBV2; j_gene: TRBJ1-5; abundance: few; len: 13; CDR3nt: TGTGCCAGCAGTGAAGGGGCCGATCAGCCCCAGCATTTT; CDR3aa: CASSEGADQPQHF
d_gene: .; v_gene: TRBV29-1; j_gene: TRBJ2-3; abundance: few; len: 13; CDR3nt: TGCAGCGTTGAATGGATAGGCGCGGATACGCAGTATTTT; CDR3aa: CSVEWIGADTQYF
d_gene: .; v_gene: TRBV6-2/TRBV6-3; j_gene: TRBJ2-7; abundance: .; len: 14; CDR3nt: TGTGCCAGCAGTTACTCGAGGGGAGTCGACGAGCAGTACTTC; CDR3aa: CASSYSRGVDEQYF
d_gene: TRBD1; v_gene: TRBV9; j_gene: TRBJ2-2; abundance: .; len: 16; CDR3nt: TGTGCCAGCAGCGCAAGACAGGGGGCTGGCACCGGGGAGCTGTTTTTT; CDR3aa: CASSARQGAGTGELFF
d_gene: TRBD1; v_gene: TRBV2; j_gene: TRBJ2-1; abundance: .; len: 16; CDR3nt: TGTGCCAGCAGTGGGACAGGGTTTAGCGTATACAATGAGCAGTTCTTC; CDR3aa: CASSGTGFSVYNEQFF
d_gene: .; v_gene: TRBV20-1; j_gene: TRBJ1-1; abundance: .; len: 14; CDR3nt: TGCAGTGCTAGAGATCGACTGCTGAACACTGAAGCTTTCTTT; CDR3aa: CSARDRLLNTEAFF
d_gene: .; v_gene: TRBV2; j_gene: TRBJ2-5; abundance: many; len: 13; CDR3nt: TGTGCCAGCAGTGTAAGGCGCCAAGAGACCCAGTACTTC; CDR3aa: CASSVRRQETQYF
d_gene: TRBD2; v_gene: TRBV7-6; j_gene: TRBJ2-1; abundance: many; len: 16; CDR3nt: TGTGCCAGCAGCCCGATTGGACTAGCGGTCTCCAATGAGCAGTTCTTC; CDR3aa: CASSPIGLAVSNEQFF
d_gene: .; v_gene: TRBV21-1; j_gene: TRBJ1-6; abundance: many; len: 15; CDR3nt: TGTGCCAGCAGCAAAAGAGGGGGAGGTGGGTCACCCCTCCACTTT; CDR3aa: CASSKRGGGGSPLHF
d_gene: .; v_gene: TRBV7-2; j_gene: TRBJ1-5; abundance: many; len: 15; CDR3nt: TGTGCCAGCAGCTTAGTCCTATTCGGCAATCAGCCCCAGCATTTT; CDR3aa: CASSLVLFGNQPQHF
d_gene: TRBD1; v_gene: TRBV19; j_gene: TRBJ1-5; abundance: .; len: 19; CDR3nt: TGTGCCAGTACCCCAACCCCCAGGACAGGGCTCGGGGGCAATCAGCCCCAGCATTTT; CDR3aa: CASTPTPRTGLGGNQPQHF
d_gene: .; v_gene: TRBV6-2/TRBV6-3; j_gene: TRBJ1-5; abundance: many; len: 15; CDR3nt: TGTGCCAGCAGCCTTGGGGGGCTAAGCAATCAGCCCCAGCATTTT; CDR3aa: CASSLGGLSNQPQHF
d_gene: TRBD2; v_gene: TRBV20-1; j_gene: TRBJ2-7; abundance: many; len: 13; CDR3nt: TGCAGTGTGGGTGCGGGAGTCTCCTACGAGCAGTACTTC; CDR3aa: CSVGAGVSYEQYF
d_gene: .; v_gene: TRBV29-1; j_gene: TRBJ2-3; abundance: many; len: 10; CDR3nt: TGCAGCGTTCGGAGAGATACGCAGTATTTT; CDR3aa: CSVRRDTQYF
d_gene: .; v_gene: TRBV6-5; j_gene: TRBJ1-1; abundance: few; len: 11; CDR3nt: TGTGCCAGCAGTTACGGCGGTGAAGCTTTCTTT; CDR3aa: CASSYGGEAFF
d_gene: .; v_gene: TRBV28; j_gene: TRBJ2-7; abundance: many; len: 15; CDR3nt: TGTGCCAGTAGTCCTACAGGGAAAAACTCCTACGAGCAGTACTTC; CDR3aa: CASSPTGKNSYEQYF
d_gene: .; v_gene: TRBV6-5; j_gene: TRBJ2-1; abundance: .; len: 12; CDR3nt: TGTGCCAGCAGTTTTCAGAGGGGTGAGCAGTTCTTC; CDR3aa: CASSFQRGEQFF
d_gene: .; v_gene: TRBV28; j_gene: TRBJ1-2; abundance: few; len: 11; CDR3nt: TGTGCCACCGGGACAAACTATGGCTACACCTTC; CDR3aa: CATGTNYGYTF
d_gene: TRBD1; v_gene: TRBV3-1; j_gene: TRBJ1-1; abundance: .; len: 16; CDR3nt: TGTGCCAGCAGCCAAAAAAAGGACAGGGGGAACACTGAAGCTTTCTTT; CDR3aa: CASSQKKDRGNTEAFF
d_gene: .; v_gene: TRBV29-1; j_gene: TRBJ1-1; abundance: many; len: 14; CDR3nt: TGCAGCGTTAGGGGTCGGCAGACCAACACTGAAGCTTTCTTT; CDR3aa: CSVRGRQTNTEAFF
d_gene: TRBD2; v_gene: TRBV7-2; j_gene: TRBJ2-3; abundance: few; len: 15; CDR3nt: TGTGCCAGCAGCTTCGGGAGCGGGATCACAGATACGCAGTATTTT; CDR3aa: CASSFGSGITDTQYF
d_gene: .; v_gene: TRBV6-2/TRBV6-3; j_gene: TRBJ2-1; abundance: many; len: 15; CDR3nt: TGTGCCAGCAGTTACTCGATGGAGGGGCGCAATGAGCAGTTCTTC; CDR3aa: CASSYSMEGRNEQFF
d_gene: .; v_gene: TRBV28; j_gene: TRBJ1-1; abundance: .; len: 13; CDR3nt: TGTGCCAGCAGTACCTGGCGGGTGATTGAAGCTTTCTTT; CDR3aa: CASSTWRVIEAFF
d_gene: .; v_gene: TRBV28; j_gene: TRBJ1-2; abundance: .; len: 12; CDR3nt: TGTGCCAGCAGTTTATATAGGGACCACTACACCTTC; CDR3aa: CASSLYRDHYTF
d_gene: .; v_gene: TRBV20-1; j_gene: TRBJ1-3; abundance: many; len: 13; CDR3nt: TGCAGTGCTAGACGGGGGACTGGAAACACCATATATTTT; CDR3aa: CSARRGTGNTIYF
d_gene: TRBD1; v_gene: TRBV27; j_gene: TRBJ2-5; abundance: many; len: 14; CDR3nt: TGTGCCAGCATGACAGGGGCACATGAAGAGACCCAGTACTTC; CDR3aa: CASMTGAHEETQYF
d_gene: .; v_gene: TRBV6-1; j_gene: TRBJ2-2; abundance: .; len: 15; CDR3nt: TGTGCCAGCGCGGGACAGACATTTAACACCGGGGAGCTGTTTTTT; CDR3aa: CASAGQTFNTGELFF
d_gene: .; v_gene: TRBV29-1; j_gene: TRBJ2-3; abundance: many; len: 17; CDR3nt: TGCAGCGTCATCCCTCCCTTGGAGGCGCGACGCCGGGTTACGCAGTATTTT; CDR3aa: CSVIPPLEARRRVTQYF
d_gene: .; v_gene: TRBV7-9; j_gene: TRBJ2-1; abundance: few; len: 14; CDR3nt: TGTGCCAGCAGCTCTAAGAGGGGGTACAATGAGCAGTTCTTC; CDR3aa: CASSSKRGYNEQFF
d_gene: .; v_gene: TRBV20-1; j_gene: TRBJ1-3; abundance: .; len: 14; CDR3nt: TGCAGTGCTAGAGAGGGGGCGGAAGGAAACACCATATATTTT; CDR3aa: CSAREGAEGNTIYF
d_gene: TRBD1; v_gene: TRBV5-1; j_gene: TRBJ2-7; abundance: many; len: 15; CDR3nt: TGCGCCAGCGACGTAGGGGACAGCGGAATGAACGAGCAGTACTTC; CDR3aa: CASDVGDSGMNEQYF
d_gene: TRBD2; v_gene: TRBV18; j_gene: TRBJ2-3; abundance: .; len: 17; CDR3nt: TGTGCCAGCTCACCACTTAGGACTAGCGGGAGCACAGATACGCAGTATTTT; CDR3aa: CASSPLRTSGSTDTQYF
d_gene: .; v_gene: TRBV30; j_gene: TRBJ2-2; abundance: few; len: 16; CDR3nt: TGTGCCTGGAGCCCTACGGGGCAATCGAGGACCGGGGAGCTGTTTTTT; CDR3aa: CAWSPTGQSRTGELFF
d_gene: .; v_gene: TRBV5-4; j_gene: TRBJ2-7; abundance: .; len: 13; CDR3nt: TGTGCCAGCAGCTTGGAACCCATCTACGAGCAGTACTTC; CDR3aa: CASSLEPIYEQYF
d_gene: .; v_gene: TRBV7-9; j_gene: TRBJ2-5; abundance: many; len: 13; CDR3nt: TGTGCCAGCAGCCGCCCAGATGGGGAGACCCAGTACTTC; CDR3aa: CASSRPDGETQYF
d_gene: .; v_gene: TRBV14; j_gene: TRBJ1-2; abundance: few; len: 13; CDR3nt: TGTGCCAGCAGCCAAGATCCCAGCTATGGCTACACCTTC; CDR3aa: CASSQDPSYGYTF
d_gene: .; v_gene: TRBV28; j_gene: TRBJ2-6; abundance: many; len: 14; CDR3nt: TGTGCCAGCACCAAAAATTCTGGGGCCAACGTCCTGACTTTC; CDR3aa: CASTKNSGANVLTF
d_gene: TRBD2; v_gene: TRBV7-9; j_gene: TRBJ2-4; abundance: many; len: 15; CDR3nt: TGTGCCAGCAGTATCGGGTCGGGAGGAGGCGGCATTCAGTACTTC; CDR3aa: CASSIGSGGGGIQYF
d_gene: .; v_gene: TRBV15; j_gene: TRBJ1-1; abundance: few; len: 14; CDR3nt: TGTGCCACCAGCAGAGATACACTGAACACTGAAGCTTTCTTT; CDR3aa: CATSRDTLNTEAFF
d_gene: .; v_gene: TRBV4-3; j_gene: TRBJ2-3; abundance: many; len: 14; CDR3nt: TGCGCCAGCAGCCTGGGGGGGCCCACAGATACGCAGTATTTT; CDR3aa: CASSLGGPTDTQYF
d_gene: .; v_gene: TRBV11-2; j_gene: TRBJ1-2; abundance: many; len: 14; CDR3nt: TGTGCCAGCAGCGCGGGTGGTTCTAACTATGGCTACACCTTC; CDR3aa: CASSAGGSNYGYTF
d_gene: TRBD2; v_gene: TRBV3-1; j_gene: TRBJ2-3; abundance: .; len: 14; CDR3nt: TGTGCCAGCCACCTGGGCGGGGGAGGAGATACGCAGTATTTT; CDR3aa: CASHLGGGGDTQYF
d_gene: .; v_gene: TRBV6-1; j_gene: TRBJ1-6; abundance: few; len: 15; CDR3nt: TGTGCCAGCAGTGAAGTACCCGGGGCCCATTCACCCCTCCACTTT; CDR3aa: CASSEVPGAHSPLHF
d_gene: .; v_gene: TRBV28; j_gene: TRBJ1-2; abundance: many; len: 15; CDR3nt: TGTGCCAGCAGTTTGCCCGGGTACGACCGGCGTGGCTACACCTTC; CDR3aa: CASSLPGYDRRGYTF
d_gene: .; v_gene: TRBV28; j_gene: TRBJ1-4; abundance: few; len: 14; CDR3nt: TGTGCCAGCAGTCGAGTTACCCCAAATGAAAAACTGTTTTTT; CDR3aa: CASSRVTPNEKLFF
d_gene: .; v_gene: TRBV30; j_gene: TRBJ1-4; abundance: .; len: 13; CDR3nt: TGTGCCTGGACCCTTGGGGGTCCGGAAAAACTGTTTTTT; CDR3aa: CAWTLGGPEKLFF
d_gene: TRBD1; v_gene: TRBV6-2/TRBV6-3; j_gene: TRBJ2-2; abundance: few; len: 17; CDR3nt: TGTGCCAGCAGCCTTATGTTGGGGACAGCGAACACCGGGGAGCTGTTTTTT; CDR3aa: CASSLMLGTANTGELFF
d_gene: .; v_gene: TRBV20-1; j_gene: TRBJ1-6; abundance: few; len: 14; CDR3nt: TGCAGTGCTAGAGGGACAGTTGTCGGTTCACCCCTCCACTTT; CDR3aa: CSARGTVVGSPLHF
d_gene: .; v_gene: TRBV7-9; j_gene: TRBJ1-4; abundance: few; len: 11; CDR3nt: TGTGCCAGCAGCTTAGGAGGGGCTCTGTTTTTT; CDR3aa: CASSLGGALFF
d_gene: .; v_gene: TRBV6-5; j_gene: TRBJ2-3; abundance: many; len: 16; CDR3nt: TGTGCCAGCAGTTACACCCCCTCCGGGGGCCCAGATACGCAGTATTTT; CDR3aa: CASSYTPSGGPDTQYF
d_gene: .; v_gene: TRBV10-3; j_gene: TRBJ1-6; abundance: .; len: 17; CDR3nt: TGTGCCATCAGTGAGTCGAATGTAGGTTCAGGAAATTCACCCCTCCACTTT; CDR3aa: CAISESNVGSGNSPLHF
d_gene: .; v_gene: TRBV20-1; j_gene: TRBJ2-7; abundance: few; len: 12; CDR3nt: TGCAGTGCTTGGACAACATGGGGCGAGCAGTACTTC; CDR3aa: CSAWTTWGEQYF
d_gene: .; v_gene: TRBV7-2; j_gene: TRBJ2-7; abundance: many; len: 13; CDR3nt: TGTGCCAGCAGCCCACCTATTGTCTACGAGCAGTACTTC; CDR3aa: CASSPPIVYEQYF